The 15 T cell receptor beta chains given below trace back to one sample, sequenced in a study of patients and donors after allogeneic stem cell transplantation. Via MiXCR, TCRdb re-called the RT-PCR reads, giving one row per CDR3 protein. Here the sample spans roughly 200,000 distinct CDR3 sequences, roughly two fifths being singletons. Sequenced material: blood, either unsorted or a sorted T cell fraction (not recorded which). The receptors here all came from a human donor who was either an allogeneic HSCT recipient or a stem cell or donor lymphocyte infusion donor (not recorded which). It is not recorded whose cells these are; they may come from a transplant donor.

J is TRBJ1-1 and V is TRBV9; 9 bases match TRBD1. Germline CDR1 SGDLS, CDR2 YYNGEE. The J segment lost 6 bases and the V segment lost 0 bases, leaving 3 bases of the junction unmatched. CDR3 length equals 14 residues. The CDR3 loop reads CASSVGGQGPEAFF. The CDR3 DNA reads as TGTGCCAGCAGCGTAGGGGGACAGGGACCTGAAGCTTTCTTT.

CDR3 amino acids: CASSPDRANTGELFF. The CDR3 DNA reads as TGCGCCAGCAGTCCCGACAGGGCGAACACCGGGGAGCTGTTTTTT. The genes are TRBV5-1 and TRBJ2-2; 7 bases agree with TRBD1. Germline V gene sequence: CDR1 SGHRS, CDR2 YFSETQ. There are 15 residues in the CDR3. Losses at the gene ends were 5 bases for V and 0 bases for J; bases not matched to a gene: 4.

Written as DNA, the CDR3 is TGTGCCAGCAGTCGGACAGCCACCGGGGAGCTGTTTTTT. Protein: CASSRTATGELFF. The chain employs TRBV28 and TRBJ2-2; perhaps TRBD1 as D (6 bases). Germline loops: CDR1 MDHEN, CDR2 SYDVKM. The CDR3 sequence is 13 residues long. V lost 5 bases, J lost 4 bases, and 8 bases lay in between.

The V and J genes are TRBV9 and TRBJ2-5; no firm D call. The germline V gene encodes CDR1 SGDLS and CDR2 YYNGEE. V lost 0 bases and J lost 1, with 7 bases in between. The CDR3 loop spans 14 amino acids. CDR3 loop: CASSVAGSQETQYF. In DNA form, the CDR3 reads TGTGCCAGCAGCGTAGCGGGCAGCCAAGAGACCCAGTACTTC. Using reference TRBV9 and TRBJ2-5 for the parts outside the CDR3, the full variable domain is DSGVTQTPKHLITATGQRVTLRCSPRSGDLSVYWYQQSLDQGLQFLIQYYNGEERAKGNILERFSAQQFPDLHSELNLSSLELGDSALYFCASSVAGSQETQYFGPGTRLLVL.

This chain links TRBV4-2 with TRBJ1-5; D is possibly TRBD1 (5 bases). This CDR3 has 16 residues. The V gene's germline CDR1 is LGHNA and CDR2 YNFKEQ. Trimming removed 0 bases from V and 3 bases from J, with 12 bases in between. The CDR3, as DNA: TGTGCCAGCAGCCAAGATACGGGACGGAACAATCAGCCCCAGCATTTT. Its translation: CASSQDTGRNNQPQHF.

There are a few counts of this clonotype. The chain combines TRBV7-3 with TRBJ1-1; TRBD1 might be the D (5 bases). Trimming took 0 bases from V and 2 from J, leaving 7 bases between them. The CDR3 length is 14 residues. Germline V CDR1 and CDR2: SGHTA, FQGTGA. CDR3 residues: CASSLTQGNTEAFF. The DNA for the CDR3 is TGTGCCAGCAGCTTAACGCAGGGAAACACTGAAGCTTTCTTT.

Here the CDR3 reads CASRRTGGVSSGYTF. For the CDR3, the DNA is TGTGCCAGCAGGAGGACAGGGGGCGTCTCCTCTGGCTACACCTTC. This chain joins TRBV12-3 or TRBV12-4 and TRBJ1-2; 11 nucleotides align to TRBD1. The junction had 10 bases not matched to a gene; V was cut back by 6 bases and J by 7 bases. The CDR3 extends over 15 amino acids.

This clonotype was seen a few times. The rearrangement joins TRBV29-1 to TRBJ1-1; tentatively, D is TRBD1 (5 bases). The CDR3 length is 13 residues. The germline V gene encodes CDR1 SQVTM and CDR2 ANQGSEA. Trimming pared 2 bases from V and 6 bases from J, leaving 13 bases between. The CDR3 coding sequence is TGCAGCGTTGAAAACGGCAGGGACCCTGAAGCTTTCTTT. Translated: CSVENGRDPEAFF.

This rearrangement joins TRBV24-1 to TRBJ1-5, with D hard to call. The CDR3 has 16 amino acids. The germline CDR1 and CDR2 sequences are KGHDR and SFDVKD. The germline V and J ends were trimmed by 4 bases and 2 bases, with 14 bases remaining between them. CDR3 sequence reads: CATSDQYSSGNQPQHF. The CDR3 region has the DNA TGTGCCACCAGTGACCAGTACAGTTCGGGCAATCAGCCCCAGCATTTT.

The chain carries TRBV7-2 and TRBJ1-1, with TRBD1 identical over 7 bases. The CDR3 runs 15 residues. Trimming removed 4 bases from V and 0 bases from J; junction bases left unmatched: 5. The germline CDR1 and CDR2 sequences are SGHTA and FQGNSA. The chain's CDR3 is CASSSYRGVNTEAFF. The CDR3 region has the DNA TGTGCCAGCAGCTCCTACAGGGGAGTGAACACTGAAGCTTTCTTT. Full variable domain (rest looked up from reference TRBV7-2 and TRBJ1-1): GAGVSQSPSNKVTEKGKDVELRCDPISGHTALYWYRQSLGQGLEFLIYFQGNSAPDKSGLPSDRFSAERTGGSVSTLTIQRTQQEDSAVYLCASSSYRGVNTEAFFGQGTRLTVV.

In its sample, this clonotype was seen a few times. The junction departs from germline at one end; a sequencing error may be responsible. The chain combines TRBV5-1 with TRBJ1-5; 7 positions agree with TRBD1. Germline CDR1 reads SGHRS; CDR2 reads YFSETQ. CDR3 length: 13 amino acids. The CDR3 protein is CASSLTGEQPQHF. Written as DNA, the CDR3 is TGTGCCAGCAGCCTTACAGGGGAACAGCCCCAGCATTTT.

The V call is TRBV25-1, the J call TRBJ1-6; weak D call: TRBD1 (6 bases). The CDR3 is made up of 13 amino acids. V dropped 3 bases and J dropped 7 bases, with 7 bases sitting between them. Germline V lookup: CDR1 MGHDK, CDR2 SYGVNS. For the CDR3, the DNA is TGTGCCAGCAGTGACGGGGGCAATTCACCCCTCCACTTT. This codes for CASSDGGNSPLHF.

V is TRBV7-8 and J is TRBJ1-2; D gene uncertain. V lost 1 base and J 2 bases, leaving 14 bases between the germline ends. Germline V gene data show CDR1 as SGHVS and CDR2 as FQNEAQ. The CDR3 has 16 amino acids. The CDR3 sequence is CASSLVNRRVNYGYTF. CDR3 bases: TGTGCCAGCAGCTTAGTAAATAGGCGCGTAAACTATGGCTACACCTTC. Together with reference TRBV7-8 and TRBJ1-2, the CDR3 gives the full variable domain: GAGVSQSPRYKVAKRGQDVALRCDPISGHVSLFWYQQALGQGPEFLTYFQNEAQLDKSGLPSDRFFAERPEGSVSTLKIQRTQQEDSAVYLCASSLVNRRVNYGYTFGSGTRLTVV.

The sample holds a few counts of this clonotype. The chain uses TRBV28 and TRBJ1-1; 8 positions match TRBD1. Germline trimming cut 2 bases from V and 5 bases from J; bases unmatched to any gene: 10. The length of the CDR3 is 16 residues. Looked up from germline, CDR1 is MDHEN and CDR2 is SYDVKM. The CDR3 region has the DNA TGTGCCAGCAGTTTACTATGGACAGGGCGAGGAACTGAAGCTTTCTTT. Residues: CASSLLWTGRGTEAFF.

This clonotype was recorded a few times. The V gene is TRBV20-1, the J gene TRBJ1-4, with a weak D call TRBD1 (5 bases). CDR1 DFQATT and CDR2 SNEGSKA come from the germline V gene (reference sequence). The CDR3 has 13 residues. Trimming took 5 bases from V and 8 from J, leaving 15 bases between them. The chain's CDR3 is CSALRDLGEKLFF. The DNA of the CDR3 is TGCAGTGCTCTCCGGGACCTGGGGGAAAAACTGTTTTTT.